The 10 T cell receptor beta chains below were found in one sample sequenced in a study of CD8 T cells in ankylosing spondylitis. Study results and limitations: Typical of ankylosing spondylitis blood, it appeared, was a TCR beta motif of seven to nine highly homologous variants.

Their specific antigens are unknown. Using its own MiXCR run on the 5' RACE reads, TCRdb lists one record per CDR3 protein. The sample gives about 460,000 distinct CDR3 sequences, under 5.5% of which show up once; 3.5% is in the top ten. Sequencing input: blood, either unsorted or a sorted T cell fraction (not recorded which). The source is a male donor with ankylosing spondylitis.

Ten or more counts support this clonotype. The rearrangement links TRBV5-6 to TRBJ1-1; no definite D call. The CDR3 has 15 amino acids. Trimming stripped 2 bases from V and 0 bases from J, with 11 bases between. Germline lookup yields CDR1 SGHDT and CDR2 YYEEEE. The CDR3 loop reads CASSLMGSMNTEAFF. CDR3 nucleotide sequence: TGTGCCAGCAGCTTAATGGGCAGCATGAACACTGAAGCTTTCTTT. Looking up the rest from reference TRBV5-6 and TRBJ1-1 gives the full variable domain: DAGVTQSPTHLIKTRGQQVTLRCSPKSGHDTVSWYQQALGQGPQFIFQYYEEEERQRGNFPDRFSGHQFPNYSSELNVNALLLGDSALYLCASSLMGSMNTEAFFGQGTRLTVV.

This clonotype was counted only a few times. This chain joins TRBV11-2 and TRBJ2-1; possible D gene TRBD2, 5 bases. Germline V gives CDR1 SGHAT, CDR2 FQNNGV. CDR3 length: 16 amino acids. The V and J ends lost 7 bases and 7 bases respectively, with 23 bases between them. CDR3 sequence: CASTPEGGPPRNEQFF. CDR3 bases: TGTGCCAGCACCCCCGAGGGCGGTCCCCCTCGGAATGAGCAGTTCTTC.

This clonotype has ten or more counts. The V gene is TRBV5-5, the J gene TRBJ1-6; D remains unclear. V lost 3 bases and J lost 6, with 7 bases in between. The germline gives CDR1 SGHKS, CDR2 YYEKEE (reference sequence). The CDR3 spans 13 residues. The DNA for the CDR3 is TGTGCCAGCAGCTCGGGGATTAATTCACCCCTCCACTTT. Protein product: CASSSGINSPLHF.

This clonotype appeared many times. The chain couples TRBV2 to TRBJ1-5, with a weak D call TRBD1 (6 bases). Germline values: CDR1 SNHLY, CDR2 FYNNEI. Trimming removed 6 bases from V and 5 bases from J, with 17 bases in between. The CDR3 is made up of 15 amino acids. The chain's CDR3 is CASRHDRYPDQPQHF. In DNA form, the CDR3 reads TGTGCCAGCAGACATGACAGGTACCCGGATCAGCCCCAGCATTTT.

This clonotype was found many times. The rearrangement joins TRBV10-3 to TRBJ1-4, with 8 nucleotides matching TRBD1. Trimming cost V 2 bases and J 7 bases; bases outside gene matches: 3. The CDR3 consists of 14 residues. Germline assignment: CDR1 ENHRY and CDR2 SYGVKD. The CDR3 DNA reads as TGTGCCATCAGTGAGGGGACAGGCCCTGAAAAACTGTTTTTT. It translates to CAISEGTGPEKLFF.

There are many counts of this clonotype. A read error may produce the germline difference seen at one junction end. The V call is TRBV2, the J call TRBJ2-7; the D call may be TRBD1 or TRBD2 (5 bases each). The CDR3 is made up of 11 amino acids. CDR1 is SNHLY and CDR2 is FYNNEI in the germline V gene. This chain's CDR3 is CASSDGPEGNF. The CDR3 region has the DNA TGTGCCAGCAGTGACGGTCCCGAGGGGAACTTC.

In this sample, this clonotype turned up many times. CDR3: CASSQGPRVVETQYF. DNA for the CDR3: TGCGCCAGCAGCCAAGGTCCCAGGGTAGTAGAGACCCAGTACTTC. V and J are TRBV4-1 and TRBJ2-5, with D maybe TRBD1 (5 bases). CDR1 and CDR2 from the germline V gene are MGHRA and YSYEKL. The CDR3 consists of 15 residues. Trimming stripped 1 base from V and 4 bases from J, with 13 bases between.

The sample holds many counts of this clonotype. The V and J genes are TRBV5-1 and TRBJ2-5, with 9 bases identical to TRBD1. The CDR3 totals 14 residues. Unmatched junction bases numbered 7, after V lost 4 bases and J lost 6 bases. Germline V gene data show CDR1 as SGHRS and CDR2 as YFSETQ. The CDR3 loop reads CASSILTGGQTQYF. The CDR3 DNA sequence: TGCGCCAGCAGCATACTGACAGGGGGGCAGACCCAGTACTTC.

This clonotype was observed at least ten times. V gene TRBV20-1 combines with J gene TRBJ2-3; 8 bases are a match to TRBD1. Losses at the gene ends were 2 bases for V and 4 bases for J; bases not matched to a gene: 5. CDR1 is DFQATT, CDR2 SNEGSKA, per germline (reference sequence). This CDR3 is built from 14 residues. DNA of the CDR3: TGCAGTGCTAGACCCGGACAGGGATCAGATACGCAGTATTTT. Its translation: CSARPGQGSDTQYF.

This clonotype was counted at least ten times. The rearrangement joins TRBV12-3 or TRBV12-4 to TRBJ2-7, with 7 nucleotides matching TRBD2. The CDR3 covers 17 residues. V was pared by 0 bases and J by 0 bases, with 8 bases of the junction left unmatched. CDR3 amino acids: CASSLAPGRGNSYEQYF. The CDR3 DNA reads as TGTGCCAGCAGTTTAGCCCCGGGGAGGGGTAACTCCTACGAGCAGTACTTC.